A single sample is the source of the 24 T cell receptor beta chains below, sequenced in a study of Graves' ophthalmopathy and Graves' hyperthyroidism. Researchers took RNA transcripts and amplified TCR beta CDR3 regions from them. An initial RT-PCR round employing HTBI primers preceded a second-round multiplex PCR. A single record per CDR3 protein comes from TCRdb applying MiXCR to the multiplex PCR reads. Of over a million distinct CDR3 sequences in the sample, about 35% are singletons; the top ten hold roughly 11%. Sequencing input: peripheral blood or thyroid tissue (not recorded which). The source is an adult man with Graves' hyperthyroidism.

This rearrangement joins TRBV28 to TRBJ2-2; unclear D gene. Germline CDR1 reads MDHEN; CDR2 reads SYDVKM. V lost 7 bases and J 8 bases, leaving 11 bases between the germline ends. The CDR3 length is 12 residues. The CDR3 nucleotides are TGTGCCAGCAATGAGTACCCGGGGGAGCTGTTTTTT. Its translation: CASNEYPGELFF.

This chain connects TRBV12-3 or TRBV12-4 to TRBJ1-1; 11 bases fit TRBD1. Losses at the gene ends were 8 bases for V and 1 base for J; bases not matched to a gene: 9. This CDR3 comprises 16 residues. The CDR3 spells CASGRGTGGRNTEAFF. The CDR3 DNA is TGTGCCAGCGGTCGGGGGACAGGGGGTAGGAACACTGAAGCTTTCTTT.

V usage is TRBV10-3 and J usage is TRBJ2-7, with D maybe TRBD1 (5 bases). Germline lookup yields CDR1 ENHRY and CDR2 SYGVKD. The CDR3 is 14 amino acids. V lost 10 bases and J 1 base, leaving 17 bases between the germline ends. DNA for the CDR3: TGTGCCAGCTCAGCCACGGACACATCCTACGAGCAGTACTTC. Amino acid sequence: CASSATDTSYEQYF.

As regards this clonotype: This may arise from a read error, as a much more abundant clone is one base away. The chain uses TRBV9 and TRBJ1-2, with D hard to call. The germline V gene encodes CDR1 SGDLS and CDR2 YYNGEE. This CDR3 has 15 amino acids. V dropped 1 base and J dropped 8 bases, with 18 bases sitting between them. CDR3 DNA: TGTGCCAGCAGCGTATTAGGCACCTCTGTGGACGGCTACACCTTC. Translating gives CASSVLGTSVDGYTF.

This clonotype was recorded at least ten times. This chain connects TRBV9 to TRBJ2-5, with D possibly being TRBD2 (5 bases). The CDR3 contains 15 residues. CDR1 and CDR2 (germline): SGDLS, YYNGEE. V was trimmed by 0 bases and J by 1 base, leaving 10 bases between them. The CDR3 coding sequence is TGTGCCAGCAGCGTAGGGGTAAGCGGCCAAGAGACCCAGTACTTC. Translation: CASSVGVSGQETQYF.

This clonotype was seen ten or more times. CDR3 sequence: CASSEWGSGANVLTF. CDR3 nucleotide sequence: TGTGCCAGCAGTGAATGGGGGTCTGGGGCCAACGTCCTGACTTTC. This chain connects TRBV2 to TRBJ2-6; D may be TRBD1 or TRBD2 (5 bases each). Per germline, CDR1 SNHLY and CDR2 FYNNEI. V was cut by 2 bases and J by 1 base, with 6 bases left in between. The CDR3 is made up of 15 amino acids. The variable domain in full, completed from reference TRBV2 and TRBJ2-6, reads EPEVTQTPSHQVTQMGQEVILRCVPISNHLYFYWYRQILGQKVEFLVSFYNNEISEKSEIFDDQFSVERPDGSNFTLKIRSTKLEDSAMYFCASSEWGSGANVLTFGAGSRLTVL.

This clonotype has ten or more counts. The chain joins TRBV11-2 to TRBJ2-5; 10 bases agree with TRBD2. Germline V CDR1 and CDR2: SGHAT, FQNNGV. CDR3 length: 17 residues. The ends lost 1 base at V and 4 bases at J; junction bases unmatched: 9. Written as DNA, the CDR3 is TGTGCCAGCAGCTTAGGAACATCTAGCGGGGGATCAGAGACCCAGTACTTC. It is translated as CASSLGTSSGGSETQYF.

This clonotype came up once. The chain has TRBV7-2 and TRBJ1-1; unclear D gene. Trimming took off 1 base at V and 5 bases at J, with 14 bases between the two ends. Germline lookup yields CDR1 SGHTA and CDR2 FQGNSA. The CDR3 sequence is 15 residues long. CDR3 coding DNA: TGTGCCAGCAGCTTAGGCCCGCTACTTGGGACTGAAGCTTTCTTT. Its protein product is CASSLGPLLGTEAFF.

The V and J genes are TRBV29-1 and TRBJ2-3, with D possibly called TRBD1 or TRBD2 (5 bases each). This CDR3 region has 13 residues. The V and J ends lost 6 bases and 6 bases respectively, with 16 bases between them. Germline loops: CDR1 SQVTM, CDR2 ANQGSEA. CDR3 in amino acids: CSVPQMWGDTQYF. As DNA, the CDR3 is TGCAGCGTGCCCCAAATGTGGGGGGATACGCAGTATTTT.

This clonotype showed up just a few times. The V gene is TRBV20-1, the J gene TRBJ2-2, with TRBD1 matching over 7 bases. Germline assignment: CDR1 DFQATT and CDR2 SNEGSKA (reference sequence). J was trimmed by 3 bases and V by 2 bases; bases with no gene match: 6. The CDR3 totals 15 residues. The CDR3 here is CSARKTGPDTGELFF. CDR3 DNA sequence: TGCAGTGCTAGAAAGACAGGGCCAGACACCGGGGAGCTGTTTTTT.

Comment on this clonotype: A much more abundant neighbour one base away suggests this may be a read error. The V gene is TRBV6-1, the J gene TRBJ1-2; tentative D call: TRBD1 (5 bases). The CDR3 contains 13 residues. Germline V gene data show CDR1 as MNHNS and CDR2 as SASEGT. For the CDR3, the DNA is TGTACCAGCAGTTACGGGGGATCGGATGGCTACACCTTC. Amino acid sequence: CTSSYGGSDGYTF.

This clonotype occurred once. The CDR3 region is CSAREAGGLETQYF. CDR3 coding DNA: TGCAGTGCTAGGGAGGCGGGGGGCCTCGAGACCCAGTACTTC. The V call is TRBV20-1, the J call TRBJ2-5; 8 bases match TRBD2. This CDR3 is built from 14 residues. Trimming removed 3 bases from V and 5 bases from J; junction bases left unmatched: 8. Germline loops: CDR1 DFQATT, CDR2 SNEGSKA (reference sequence).

Comment on this clonotype: This may be a read error: a much more frequent sequence differs by one nucleotide. The J gene is TRBJ2-7, the V gene TRBV19; unclear D gene. The CDR3 contains 14 residues. In germline, CDR1 is LNHDA, CDR2 SQIVND (reference sequence). CDR3 in amino acids: CACSSSPNSYEQYF. Written as DNA, the CDR3 is TGTGCCTGTAGTTCATCGCCTAACTCCTACGAGCAGTACTTC.

The genes are TRBV20-1 and TRBJ2-7; 10 positions agree with TRBD2. Germline trimming cut 7 bases from V and 6 bases from J; bases unmatched to any gene: 9. This CDR3 spans 13 amino acids. The V gene's germline CDR1 is DFQATT and CDR2 SNEGSKA (reference sequence). As DNA, the CDR3 is TGCAGTGGGGGAATAGCGGGGGGCTCCGAGCAGTACTTC. Translation gives CSGGIAGGSEQYF.

This clonotype occurred a few times. The chain links TRBV19 to TRBJ2-3, with no clear D. Germline V lookup: CDR1 LNHDA, CDR2 SQIVND (reference sequence). CDR3 length: 12 amino acids. V was trimmed by 5 bases and J by 6 bases, leaving 9 bases between them. CDR3 bases: TGTGCCAGTAGTTCCCGGTGGGATACGCAGTATTTT. Amino acid sequence: CASSSRWDTQYF.

This clonotype was counted at least ten times. The chain has TRBV11-2 and TRBJ1-6; D possibly corresponds to TRBD1 (5 bases). Germline loops: CDR1 SGHAT, CDR2 FQNNGV. The V gene lost 1 base and the J gene lost 10 bases, with 20 bases spanning the gap. This CDR3 contains 17 residues. The CDR3 region is CASSLGGGGGARSPLHF. CDR3 bases: TGTGCCAGCAGCTTAGGAGGCGGAGGTGGGGCGAGGTCACCCCTCCACTTT. The variable domain in full, with the rest retrieved from reference TRBV11-2 and TRBJ1-6, is EAGVAQSPRYKIIEKRQSVAFWCNPISGHATLYWYQQILGQGPKLLIQFQNNGVVDDSQLPKDRFSAERLKGVDSTLKIQPAKLEDSAVYLCASSLGGGGGARSPLHFGNGTRLTVT.

Worth noting for this clonotype: Being one base from a much bigger clone, this may be a read error. The rearrangement links TRBV7-9 to TRBJ2-5; 7 bases agree with TRBD1. Germline-derived CDR1 and CDR2 are SEHNR and FQNEAQ (reference sequence). The CDR3 contains 15 residues. CDR3 region: CVSSLGDRAQETQYF. The CDR3 DNA sequence: TGTGTCAGCAGCTTAGGGGACAGAGCTCAAGAGACCCAGTACTTC.

J is TRBJ2-2 and V is TRBV4-1; TRBD1 matches at 7 bases. Trimming took 1 base from V and 1 from J; bases not matched to a gene: 6. Looked up from germline, CDR1 is MGHRA and CDR2 is YSYEKL. The CDR3 covers 17 residues. The CDR3 DNA follows: TGCGCCAGCAGCCAAGCCGCCCGGGACAGGAACACCGGGGAGCTGTTTTTT. Its protein is CASSQAARDRNTGELFF.

In this sample, this clonotype turned up once. The rearrangement links TRBV15 to TRBJ1-1, with D possibly being TRBD1 (5 bases). Germline V gene data show CDR1 as LNHNV and CDR2 as YYDKDF (reference sequence). Trimming removed 3 bases from V and 11 bases from J, with 16 bases in between. The CDR3 consists of 13 residues. CDR3 region: CATSSLQGTSAFF. Written as DNA, the CDR3 is TGTGCCACCAGCAGCTTACAAGGGACCAGCGCTTTCTTT.

A note on this clonotype: A much larger clone differs by one base, so this may be a read error. CDR3: CASSYGPAGQETQYF. CDR3 sequence (DNA): TGTGCCAGCAGCTATGGACCAGCGGGGCAAGAGACCCAGTACTTC. The rearrangement uses TRBV7-2 and TRBJ2-5, with 7 positions matching TRBD2. Per germline, CDR1 SGHTA and CDR2 FQGNSA. CDR3 size: 15 residues. Germline trimming cut 4 bases from V and 2 bases from J; bases unmatched to any gene: 7. Full variable domain (rest looked up from reference TRBV7-2 and TRBJ2-5): GAGVSQSPSNKVTEKGKDVELRCDPISGHTALYWYRQSLGQGLEFLIYFQGNSAPDKSGLPSDRFSAERTGGSVSTLTIQRTQQEDSAVYLCASSYGPAGQETQYFGPGTRLLVL.

Comments on this clonotype: A much larger clone lies one base from this, so it may be a read error. The CDR3, as DNA: TGTGCCAGCAGCCGAGCCTTGGGAAGCTGTGGCTACACCTTC. Its translation: CASSRALGSCGYTF. The chain carries TRBV12-3 or TRBV12-4 and TRBJ1-2; D is unclear. The CDR3 is made up of 14 amino acids. The V end was cut by 6 bases, the J end by 7 bases, with 18 bases between.

The chain uses TRBV14 and TRBJ2-7; the D call may be TRBD1 or TRBD2 (5 bases each). Trimming stripped 0 bases from V and 3 bases from J, with 15 bases between. CDR1 and CDR2 (germline): SGHDN, FVKESK. The CDR3 has 16 residues. Written as DNA, the CDR3 is TGTGCCAGCAGCCAAGATAGTGGGGGTAAGGACTACGAGCAGTACTTC. Its protein product is CASSQDSGGKDYEQYF.

Concerning this clonotype itself: This may be a read error: a much more frequent sequence differs by one nucleotide. The rearrangement joins TRBV6-6 to TRBJ1-2; TRBD1 matches at 8 bases. The length of the CDR3 is 18 residues. The junction had 18 bases not matched to a gene; V was cut back by 5 bases and J by 4 bases. The germline gives CDR1 MNHNY, CDR2 SVGAGI (reference sequence). CDR3 coding DNA: TGTGCCAGCAGTGGTCAAGCGGGGAGGACAGGGACGGTCTATGGCTACACCTTC. The encoded protein is CASSGQAGRTGTVYGYTF.

The sample holds many counts of this clonotype. This sequence joins TRBV5-1 and TRBJ1-1; D is possibly TRBD1 (5 bases). The CDR3 is made up of 15 amino acids. Germline CDR1 is SGHRS and CDR2 is YFSETQ. V lost 3 bases and J 7 bases, leaving 19 bases between the germline ends. CDR3 region: CASSWDVKRGDEAFF. The CDR3 DNA is TGCGCCAGCAGCTGGGACGTCAAAAGGGGTGATGAAGCTTTCTTT.